Each of the 23 T cell receptor beta chains below was sequenced from the same sample in a study of T cell responses to AZD1222 COVID-19 vaccine. Generated by immunoSEQ multiplex PCR, the TCRdb table keeps only in-frame clones and is missing some. The table shows tens of thousands of clones, with 85% to 90% occurring only once. Sequencing was performed on peripheral blood, taken on day 0 of AZD1222 vaccination. Source of these receptors: an adult in good health.

The V call is TRBV28, the J call TRBJ2-7; tentatively, D is TRBD1 (6 bases). The CDR3 contains 13 residues. Germline lookup yields CDR1 MDHEN and CDR2 SYDVKM. The germline V and J ends were trimmed by 7 bases and 0 bases, with 10 bases remaining between them. CDR3 region: CASNRDNSYEQYF. The CDR3 DNA is TGTGCCAGCAACAGGGACAACTCCTACGAGCAGTACTTC.

The V call is TRBV2, the J call TRBJ1-6, with D hard to call. V lost 7 bases to trimming and J lost 6 bases, with 16 bases between them. Germline V gene lookup returns CDR1 SNHLY and CDR2 FYNNEI. This CDR3 region has 15 residues. CDR3 loop: CASTSQEAFNSPLHF. The CDR3 DNA is TGTGCCAGCACCTCCCAGGAGGCTTTTAATTCACCCCTCCACTTT.

CDR3 protein: CASSRGQENIQYF. In DNA, the CDR3 is TGCGCCAGCAGTCGCGGACAGGAAAACATTCAGTACTTC. The V gene is TRBV10-2, the J gene TRBJ2-4, with 7 bases aligning to TRBD1. V lost 5 bases and J lost 5; bases outside the gene matches: 3. Germline loops: CDR1 WSHSY, CDR2 SAAADI. The length of the CDR3 is 13 residues.

This chain connects TRBV28 to TRBJ2-7; the match to TRBD2 covers 13 bases. Unmatched junction bases numbered 1, after V lost 4 bases and J lost 4 bases. The length of the CDR3 is 14 residues. Germline V gene data show CDR1 as MDHEN and CDR2 as SYDVKM. For the CDR3, the DNA is TGTGCCAGCAGTTCGGGACTAGCGGGATACGAGCAGTACTTC. Translation gives CASSSGLAGYEQYF.

The rearrangement joins TRBV3-1 (or the pseudogene TRBV3-2) to TRBJ2-7; unclear D gene. The CDR3 totals 12 residues. Deletions cut 5 bases from V and 2 bases from J, with 7 bases between. Per the germline V gene, CDR1 is LGHDT and CDR2 is YNNKEL (reference sequence). The CDR3 protein is CASSNTAYEQYF. Written as DNA, the CDR3 is TGTGCCAGCAGCAACACAGCCTACGAGCAGTACTTC.

The V and J genes are TRBV7-9 and TRBJ2-5; D not resolved. Deletions cut 5 bases from V and 2 bases from J, with 9 bases between. Germline CDR1 reads SEHNR; CDR2 reads FQNEAQ (reference sequence). There are 13 residues in the CDR3. CDR3 sequence reads: CASSASHQETQYF. The CDR3 DNA reads TGTGCCAGCAGCGCCTCACATCAAGAGACCCAGTACTTC.

The chain has TRBV7-9 and TRBJ1-6, with 10 bases identical to TRBD1. Germline V gene lookup returns CDR1 SEHNR and CDR2 FQNEAQ (reference sequence). This CDR3 has 15 residues. With V trimmed by 2 bases and J by 6 bases, 1 base remained unmatched. The CDR3 nucleotides are TGTGCCAGCAGCTTAAGGGACAGGGGTAATTCACCCCTCCACTTT. This sequence encodes CASSLRDRGNSPLHF.

The genes are TRBV27 and TRBJ1-5; 7 bases map to TRBD1. CDR1 MNHEY and CDR2 SMNVEV come from the germline V gene (reference sequence). V lost 5 bases, J lost 7 bases, and 8 bases stayed unmatched. The CDR3 extends over 14 amino acids. The CDR3 reads CASSTDREEQPQHF. CDR3 in DNA: TGTGCCAGCAGTACCGACAGGGAGGAACAGCCCCAGCATTTT.

The CDR3 protein is CASSLSRLAGGLDTQYF. CDR3 DNA: TGTGCCAGCAGTTTATCGAGACTAGCGGGAGGGCTAGATACGCAGTATTTT. The chain carries TRBV27 and TRBJ2-3; 14 bases match TRBD2. Germline V gene sequence: CDR1 MNHEY, CDR2 SMNVEV (reference sequence). The CDR3 is 17 amino acids. Trimming at V came to 0 bases and at J to 5 bases, leaving 4 bases not matched to a gene.

The chain recombines TRBV9 with TRBJ1-1; D call uncertain. This CDR3 contains 15 residues. V lost 0 bases and J 2 bases, leaving 11 bases between the germline ends. Germline V gene lookup returns CDR1 SGDLS and CDR2 YYNGEE. CDR3 DNA sequence: TGTGCCAGCAGCGTAGACCCAGGAATTAACACTGAAGCTTTCTTT. As protein: CASSVDPGINTEAFF. Using reference TRBV9 and TRBJ1-1 for the parts outside the CDR3, the full variable domain is DSGVTQTPKHLITATGQRVTLRCSPRSGDLSVYWYQQSLDQGLQFLIQYYNGEERAKGNILERFSAQQFPDLHSELNLSSLELGDSALYFCASSVDPGINTEAFFGQGTRLTVV.

The chain employs TRBV19 and TRBJ1-5; possible D gene TRBD1, 5 bases. The CDR3 has 15 amino acids. V was shortened by 6 bases and J by 1 base, with 13 bases between the two germline ends. CDR1 LNHDA and CDR2 SQIVND come from the germline V gene (reference sequence). CDR3 sequence reads: CASSSPDKSNQPQHF. The CDR3 region has the DNA TGTGCCAGTAGCTCCCCGGACAAGAGCAATCAGCCCCAGCATTTT.

The chain carries TRBV3-1 (or the pseudogene TRBV3-2) and TRBJ1-5, with D tentatively TRBD1 (6 bases). The CDR3 extends over 14 amino acids. Germline V lookup: CDR1 LGHDT, CDR2 YNNKEL (reference sequence). V was clipped by 4 bases and J by 3 bases, with 10 bases between them. The CDR3: CASSLQGSNQPQHF. CDR3 bases: TGTGCCAGCAGCCTTCAGGGGTCCAATCAGCCCCAGCATTTT.

The chain uses TRBV24-1 and TRBJ2-1; a weak D match, TRBD1 (6 bases). CDR1 and CDR2 (germline): KGHDR, SFDVKD. There are 16 residues in the CDR3. V was pared by 3 bases and J by 6 bases, with 17 bases between. CDR3 protein: CATSDPPVTGLNEQFF. The CDR3 DNA sequence: TGTGCCACCAGTGATCCCCCAGTGACAGGCCTCAATGAGCAGTTCTTC.

The chain recombines TRBV19 with TRBJ2-1; either TRBD1 or TRBD2 may fit D (5 bases each). The CDR3 loop spans 14 amino acids. Germline V gene lookup returns CDR1 LNHDA and CDR2 SQIVND (reference sequence). The V gene lost 3 bases and the J gene lost 7 bases, with 13 bases spanning the gap. CDR3 bases: TGTGCCAGTAGTATTACCGGGACCGGTAATGAGCAGTTCTTC. It translates to CASSITGTGNEQFF.

The rearrangement links TRBV6-1 to TRBJ2-7; the D gene could be TRBD1 or TRBD2 (5 bases each). This CDR3 region has 15 residues. Germline loops: CDR1 MNHNS, CDR2 SASEGT. Trimming took 3 bases from V and 3 from J, leaving 15 bases between them. The CDR3 reads CASSEGPLEIYEQYF. CDR3 nucleotides: TGTGCCAGCAGTGAGGGACCGTTGGAAATCTACGAGCAGTACTTC.

This clone was seen just once. The chain recombines TRBV4-1 with TRBJ2-7; maybe TRBD1 (6 bases). CDR3 size: 15 residues. Germline loops: CDR1 MGHRA, CDR2 YSYEKL. V lost 5 bases and J lost 2, with 16 bases in between. Here the CDR3 DNA reads TGCGCCAGCAGCGCGTCCAGGGGAGTCGCCTACGAGCAGTACTTC. Its protein product is CASSASRGVAYEQYF.

V and J are TRBV3-1 (or the pseudogene TRBV3-2) and TRBJ2-3, with a weak D call TRBD2 (6 bases). Germline V gene lookup returns CDR1 LGHDT and CDR2 YNNKEL (reference sequence). This CDR3 is built from 18 residues. The ends were cut back, 8 bases at V and 0 bases at J, with 24 bases in the middle. The CDR3 nucleotides are TGTGCCAGCTCCCCGCGCGTACTAGCACCCACTAGCACAGATACGCAGTATTTT. It translates to CASSPRVLAPTSTDTQYF.

The genes are TRBV2 and TRBJ2-5; 9 positions match TRBD1. The length of the CDR3 is 14 residues. V gave up 5 bases and J gave up 3 bases; unmatched junction bases: 4. Germline V gives CDR1 SNHLY, CDR2 FYNNEI. The DNA for the CDR3 is TGTGCCAGCAGTCCCCGGGACAGGGAAGAGACCCAGTACTTC. Translating gives CASSPRDREETQYF.

The gene calls are TRBV7-9 and TRBJ2-3; D is undetermined. Germline V CDR1 and CDR2: SEHNR, FQNEAQ (reference sequence). V was trimmed by 4 bases and J by 6 bases, leaving 17 bases between them. The CDR3 covers 15 residues. The CDR3 reads CASSWAAGLRDTQYF. In DNA form, the CDR3 reads TGTGCCAGCAGCTGGGCGGCAGGCCTGCGGGATACGCAGTATTTT.

This chain uses TRBV30 with TRBJ1-6; TRBD1 might be the D (5 bases). The ends were cut back, 2 bases at V and 7 bases at J, with 9 bases in the middle. This CDR3 contains 13 residues. Germline V gives CDR1 GTSNPN, CDR2 SVGIG (reference sequence). The CDR3 bases are TGTGCCTGGAGTCTTAGGGGAAATTCACCCCTCCACTTT. Its protein is CAWSLRGNSPLHF.

This chain joins TRBV28 and TRBJ1-3; D remains ambiguous. This CDR3 has 14 residues. The V end lost 4 bases, the J end lost 4 bases, and 11 bases lay between the germline ends. The germline gives CDR1 MDHEN, CDR2 SYDVKM. In DNA, the CDR3 is TGTGCCAGCAGTTCCCGATTAGTCGGAAACACCATATATTTT. This encodes CASSSRLVGNTIYF.

This sequence joins TRBV2 and TRBJ2-2; TRBD2 matches 7 bases. Unmatched junction bases numbered 3, after V lost 5 bases and J lost 3 bases. Germline V gene sequence: CDR1 SNHLY, CDR2 FYNNEI. The CDR3 has 14 residues. CDR3 coding DNA: TGTGCCAGCAGTCGACTAGCTGACACCGGGGAGCTGTTTTTT. It yields the protein CASSRLADTGELFF.

V usage is TRBV14 and J usage is TRBJ2-7; 13 nucleotides line up with TRBD2. This CDR3 is built from 15 residues. From germline, CDR1 is SGHDN and CDR2 FVKESK. Germline trimming cut 0 bases from V and 6 bases from J; bases unmatched to any gene: 2. The CDR3 is CASSQDWTSGSEQYF. DNA for the CDR3: TGTGCCAGCAGCCAAGACTGGACTAGCGGGAGCGAGCAGTACTTC.